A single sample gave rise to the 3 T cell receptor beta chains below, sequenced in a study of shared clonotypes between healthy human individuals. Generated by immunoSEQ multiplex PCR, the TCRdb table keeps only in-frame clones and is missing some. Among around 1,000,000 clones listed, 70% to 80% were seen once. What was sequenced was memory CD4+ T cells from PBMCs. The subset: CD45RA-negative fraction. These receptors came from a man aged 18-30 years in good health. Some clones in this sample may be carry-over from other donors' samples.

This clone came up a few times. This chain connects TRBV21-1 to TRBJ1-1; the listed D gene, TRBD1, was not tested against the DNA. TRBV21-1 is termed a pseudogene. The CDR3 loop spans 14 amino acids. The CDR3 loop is CASSARDRLCEAFF. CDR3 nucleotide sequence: TGTGCCAGCAGCGCCCGGGACAGGTTATGTGAAGCTTTCTTT.

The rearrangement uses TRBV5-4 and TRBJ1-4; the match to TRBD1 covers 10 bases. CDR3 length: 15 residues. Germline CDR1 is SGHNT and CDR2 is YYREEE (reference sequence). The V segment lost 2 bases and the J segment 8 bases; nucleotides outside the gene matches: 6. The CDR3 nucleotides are TGTGCCAGCAGCTTTGAACGGGGACAGGGGGAAAAACTGTTTTTT. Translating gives CASSFERGQGEKLFF. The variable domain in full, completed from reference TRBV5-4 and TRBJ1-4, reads ETGVTQSPTHLIKTRGQQVTLRCSSQSGHNTVSWYQQALGQGPQFIFQYYREEENGRGNFPPRFSGLQFPNYSSELNVNALELDDSALYLCASSFERGQGEKLFFGSGTQLSVL.

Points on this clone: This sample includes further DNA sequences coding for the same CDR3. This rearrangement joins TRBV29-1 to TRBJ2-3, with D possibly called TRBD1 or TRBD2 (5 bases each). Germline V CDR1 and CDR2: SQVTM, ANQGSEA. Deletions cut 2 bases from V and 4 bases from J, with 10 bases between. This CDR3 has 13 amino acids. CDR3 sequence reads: CSVESRGADTQYF. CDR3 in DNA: TGCAGCGTTGAATCGAGAGGGGCAGATACGCAGTATTTT.